This T cell receptor beta chain was identified during a study of shared clonotypes between healthy human individuals. Study findings and constraints: What naive subsets generally showed was a larger estimated richness than memory subsets showed. Against clonotypes common to all four donors, non-shared ones had lower generation probabilities.

Donation came from healthy HIV-negative adults that had no recent acute infections or vaccinations. Original analysis: For the immunoSEQ data, sequences were junction-only without quality scores, so filtering differed. Profiling relied on immunoSEQ multiplex PCR, and the TCRdb table lists in-frame clones only, not all of them. The D gene and trimming were derived from the DNA, and the V and J assignments and clone size from that table. The sample shows about 380,000 clones, approximately 97% of them seen only once. On this clone itself: The antigen remains undetermined.

Sequenced: memory CD8+ T cells sorted from blood. Subset of the sample: CD45RO+ cells pooled with CCR7-negative TemRA cells. This clonotype originated in a man aged 25 to 40 in good health.

CDR3 sequence reads: CASSLPSYNEQFF. The CDR3 region has the DNA TGTGCCAGCAGCTTACCTTCCTACAATGAGCAGTTCTTC. The J gene is TRBJ2-1, the V gene TRBV5-6; no definite D call. Trimming shortened V by 2 bases and J by 1 base, and 4 bases separated the two germline ends. The germline V gene encodes CDR1 SGHDT and CDR2 YYEEEE. This CDR3 contains 13 residues.